This TCR beta chain was captured in a study of technical replicates of blood from a few donors. Clones were read by immunoSEQ multiplex PCR, and TCRdb kept only the in-frame ones, dropping some. Of roughly 80,000 clones listed, 94% are singletons. V gave up 3 bases and J gave up 5 bases, with 4 bases separating them. Looked up from germline, CDR1 is SNHLY and CDR2 is FYNNEI. CDR3 length equals 11 residues. Sequenced material: T cells isolated from PBMCs. The genes are TRBV2 and TRBJ1-1; unclear D gene. This TCR derives from a human donor in good health. CDR3 in DNA: TGTGCCAGCAGTGACCAGACTGAAGCTTTCTTT. It codes for CASSDQTEAFF. Complete variable domain (other parts from reference TRBV2 and TRBJ1-1): EPEVTQTPSHQVTQMGQEVILRCVPISNHLYFYWYRQILGQKVEFLVSFYNNEISEKSEIFDDQFSVERPDGSNFTLKIRSTKLEDSAMYFCASSDQTEAFFGQGTRLTVV.